Below, 27 T cell receptor beta chains from the same sample are listed, as sequenced in a study of shared clonotypes between healthy human individuals. Sequencing was performed with immunoSEQ multiplex PCR; in TCRdb, only in-frame clones are kept and a portion is missing. The sample holds over 2 million clones, 85% to 95% seen once. The sequenced sample consisted of naive CD4+ T cells sorted from blood. Subset of the sample: CD45RA+ positively selected. Source of these receptors: a man aged 18 to 35 in good health.

The chain combines TRBV7-2 with TRBJ1-6; D gene ambiguous. Germline CDR1 and CDR2: SGHTA and FQGNSA. V was trimmed by 5 bases and J by 0 bases, leaving 5 bases between them. CDR3 length: 14 amino acids. CDR3 bases: TGTGCCAGCAGCACCTTCTCCTATAATTCACCCCTCCACTTT. Its protein is CASSTFSYNSPLHF.

With regard to this clone: Other DNA variants within this sample encode the same CDR3. The chain carries TRBV5-1 and TRBJ1-6; 9 nucleotides agree with TRBD1. CDR3 length: 14 residues. Germline V gives CDR1 SGHRS, CDR2 YFSETQ. V lost 3 bases and J lost 6; bases outside the gene matches: 1. The CDR3 sequence is CASSSDRGNSPLHF. The CDR3 DNA reads as TGCGCCAGCAGCTCGGACAGGGGTAATTCACCCCTCCACTTT.

The rearrangement joins TRBV5-1 to TRBJ2-7; 14 bases agree with TRBD2. Trimming cost V 0 bases and J 3 bases; bases outside gene matches: 5. This CDR3 is 17 amino acids long. Germline V gene lookup returns CDR1 SGHRS and CDR2 YFSETQ. CDR3 sequence: CASSLGGLAGAGYEQYF. CDR3 DNA sequence: TGCGCCAGCAGCTTGGGGGGACTAGCGGGAGCGGGCTACGAGCAGTACTTC. Using reference TRBV5-1 and TRBJ2-7 for the parts outside the CDR3, the full variable domain is KAGVTQTPRYLIKTRGQQVTLSCSPISGHRSVSWYQQTPGQGLQFLFEYFSETQRNKGNFPGRFSGRQFSNSRSEMNVSTLELGDSALYLCASSLGGLAGAGYEQYFGPGTRLTVT.

This sequence joins TRBV28 and TRBJ1-6; perhaps TRBD1 as D (6 bases). The CDR3 covers 13 residues. Between the trimmed V and J ends, which lost 8 bases and 6 bases, there was a span of 11 bases. Germline CDR1 and CDR2: MDHEN and SYDVKM. In nucleotides, the CDR3 is TGTGCCAGCGGGGGCAGGCCTAATTCACCCCTCCACTTT. Its protein product is CASGGRPNSPLHF.

About this clone itself: One end of the junction varies from germline; a read error may be responsible. The V call is TRBV6-5, the J call TRBJ2-1; D unresolved. Looked up from germline, CDR1 is MNHEY and CDR2 is SVGAGI. This CDR3 spans 11 amino acids. In DNA form, the CDR3 reads TGTGCCAGCAGGTACTACAATGAGCAGTTCTTC. Translation: CASRYYNEQFF.

The chain recombines TRBV28 with TRBJ2-7; D remains ambiguous. Germline V gives CDR1 MDHEN, CDR2 SYDVKM. The CDR3 consists of 15 residues. Trimming removed 2 bases from V and 1 base from J, with 12 bases in between. The CDR3 sequence: CASSLVYDTSYEQYF. CDR3 DNA: TGTGCCAGCAGTTTAGTGTACGACACTTCCTACGAGCAGTACTTC.

The CDR3 reads CASSLRARTGWNYGYTF. In DNA form, the CDR3 reads TGTGCCAGCAGTTTAAGGGCCCGGACAGGGTGGAACTATGGCTACACCTTC. The rearrangement links TRBV28 to TRBJ1-2, with TRBD1 matching 8 bases. Trimming at V came to 2 bases and at J to 2 bases, leaving 10 bases not matched to a gene. The CDR3 consists of 17 residues. Germline-derived CDR1 and CDR2 are MDHEN and SYDVKM.

This clone showed up just once. The chain carries TRBV15 and TRBJ2-7, with D tentatively TRBD2 (7 bases). In germline, CDR1 is LNHNV, CDR2 YYDKDF (reference sequence). Trimming pared 4 bases from V and 4 bases from J, leaving 14 bases between. This CDR3 has 14 residues. This chain's CDR3 is CATSKGGREYEQYF. CDR3 in DNA: TGTGCCACCAGCAAGGGGGGGCGGGAGTACGAGCAGTACTTC.

V is TRBV29-1 and J is TRBJ2-1, with 7 bases fitting TRBD2. Germline trimming cut 5 bases from V and 4 bases from J; bases unmatched to any gene: 8. CDR1 SQVTM and CDR2 ANQGSEA come from the germline V gene. This CDR3 spans 14 amino acids. CDR3 coding DNA: TGCAGCGTTCGGGTGGGCGGGAGTTACAATGAGCAGTTCTTC. Its protein is CSVRVGGSYNEQFF.

This chain uses TRBV7-2 with TRBJ2-7; D is unresolved. The CDR3 totals 13 residues. V lost 5 bases, J lost 6 bases, and 14 bases lay in between. Germline assignment: CDR1 SGHTA and CDR2 FQGNSA. The CDR3 loop is CASSLHRRVEQYF. Here the CDR3 DNA reads TGTGCCAGCAGCCTCCACCGTAGGGTCGAGCAGTACTTC.

Here the CDR3 reads CASSPSQGSVISGANVLTF. DNA of the CDR3: TGCGCCAGCAGCCCCTCACAGGGGTCGGTAATTTCTGGGGCCAACGTCCTGACTTTC. The chain is built from TRBV5-1 and TRBJ2-6; TRBD1 aligns across 7 bases. Germline trimming cut 4 bases from V and 1 base from J; bases unmatched to any gene: 14. The CDR3 has 19 residues. Germline CDR1 and CDR2: SGHRS and YFSETQ.

Regarding this clone: The same CDR3 can be traced to other DNA sequences in this sample. The V and J genes are TRBV10-3 and TRBJ2-5; D might be TRBD1 (5 bases). CDR3 length: 14 amino acids. Looked up from germline, CDR1 is ENHRY and CDR2 is SYGVKD. V was cut by 0 bases and J by 2 bases, with 7 bases left in between. The CDR3 DNA follows: TGTGCCATCAGTGAGTCGGGGCGGCAAGAGACCCAGTACTTC. This sequence encodes CAISESGRQETQYF.

The chain employs TRBV6-5 and TRBJ2-1; D is perhaps TRBD2 (5 bases). With 6 bases removed from V and 8 bases from J, the gap between germline ends came to 17 bases. This CDR3 spans 14 amino acids. Per the germline V gene, CDR1 is MNHEY and CDR2 is SVGAGI. The DNA of the CDR3 is TGTGCCAGCAGCCCCGGGATGGCGTTCGATGAGCAGTTCTTC. Protein sequence: CASSPGMAFDEQFF.

This chain joins TRBV7-9 and TRBJ2-3; possibly TRBD1 for D (5 bases). V was shortened by 5 bases and J by 0 bases, with 12 bases between the two germline ends. This CDR3 region has 15 residues. CDR1 is SEHNR, CDR2 FQNEAQ, per germline (reference sequence). In nucleotides, the CDR3 is TGTGCCAGCAGCCTAGGACATCTTAGCACAGATACGCAGTATTTT. It specifies CASSLGHLSTDTQYF.

The DNA for the CDR3 is TGCAGCGTTGAAGCCCAAAGCGGGTCCCTGAAACGCACAGATACGCAGTATTTT. Residues: CSVEAQSGSLKRTDTQYF. This chain links TRBV29-1 with TRBJ2-3; a weak D match, TRBD2 (6 bases). Germline loops: CDR1 SQVTM, CDR2 ANQGSEA. The CDR3 runs 18 residues. Trimming left V 1 base short and J 1 base short, with 21 bases between.

About this clone itself: This may be a read error: a much more frequent sequence differs by one nucleotide. This CDR3 is missing its conserved last phenylalanine or tryptophan, likely due to a read error. The CDR3 DNA follows: TGTGCCTGGAGTGTAGGGGACAACAATCAGCCCCAGCATCTT. Translating gives CAWSVGDNNQPQHL. The chain has TRBV30 and TRBJ1-5, with a tentative D call TRBD1 (6 bases). This CDR3 has 14 amino acids. The germline CDR1 and CDR2 sequences are GTSNPN and SVGIG (reference sequence). With 0 bases removed from V and 3 bases from J, the gap between germline ends came to 9 bases.

The V and J genes are TRBV28 and TRBJ1-2, with D unresolved. V lost 7 bases to trimming and J lost 5 bases, with 11 bases between them. Per germline, CDR1 MDHEN and CDR2 SYDVKM. The CDR3 length is 12 residues. The CDR3 bases are TGTGCCAGCACTCTGGGGAGTTATGGCTACACCTTC. This gives the protein CASTLGSYGYTF.

This clone was recorded only once. The chain uses TRBV7-2 and TRBJ2-5, with 8 bases that match TRBD1. The germline gives CDR1 SGHTA, CDR2 FQGNSA. The length of the CDR3 is 14 residues. Trimming at V came to 2 bases and at J to 5 bases, leaving 4 bases not matched to a gene. CDR3 sequence (DNA): TGTGCCAGCAGCTTAAGTGACAGGGGCGAGACCCAGTACTTC. Its translation is CASSLSDRGETQYF.

The chain recombines TRBV29-1 with TRBJ1-2; 9 bases line up with TRBD1. The CDR3 has 16 amino acids. V lost 3 bases, J lost 1 base, and 9 bases stayed unmatched. Germline V gives CDR1 SQVTM, CDR2 ANQGSEA. DNA of the CDR3: TGCAGCGTTGACATTCTGTGGACAGGGGTTAACTATGGCTACACCTTC. This gives the protein CSVDILWTGVNYGYTF. Combining the CDR3 with reference TRBV29-1 and TRBJ1-2 gives the whole variable domain SAVISQKPSRDICQRGTSLTIQCQVDSQVTMMFWYRQQPGQSLTLIATANQGSEATYESGFVIDKFPISRPNLTFSTLTVSNMSPEDSSIYLCSVDILWTGVNYGYTFGSGTRLTVV.

The chain uses TRBV6-1 and TRBJ1-5; 7 bases are a match to TRBD1. The ends lost 8 bases at V and 0 bases at J; junction bases unmatched: 7. Germline V gives CDR1 MNHNS, CDR2 SASEGT. This CDR3 is built from 15 residues. The CDR3 spells CASSGQSNSNQPQHF. CDR3 nucleotide sequence: TGTGCCAGCTCGGGACAGTCAAATAGCAATCAGCCCCAGCATTTT.

The CDR3 DNA follows: TGTGCCTGGAGTGAACAGATCAATGAAAAACTGTTTTTT. As protein: CAWSEQINEKLFF. The chain joins TRBV30 to TRBJ1-4; D not resolved. The V gene lost 1 base and the J gene lost 5 bases, with 8 bases spanning the gap. The CDR3 sequence is 13 residues long. Germline loops: CDR1 GTSNPN, CDR2 SVGIG (reference sequence). Supplemented by reference TRBV30 and TRBJ1-4, the full variable domain reads SQTIHQWPATLVQPVGSPLSLECTVEGTSNPNLYWYRQAAGRGLQLLFYSVGIGQISSEVPQNLSASRPQDRQFILSSKKLLLSDSGFYLCAWSEQINEKLFFGSGTQLSVL.

The chain couples TRBV5-4 to TRBJ1-4; TRBD1 agrees at 8 bases. The CDR3 contains 14 residues. Trimming removed 5 bases from V and 7 bases from J; junction bases left unmatched: 7. Germline V gene data show CDR1 as SGHNT and CDR2 as YYREEE (reference sequence). CDR3 loop: CASRSDREGEKLFF. The CDR3 nucleotides read TGTGCCAGCAGGTCGGACAGGGAAGGTGAAAAACTGTTTTTT.

The chain links TRBV7-9 to TRBJ2-3; a possible D gene is TRBD1 (5 bases). Trimming took off 8 bases at V and 6 bases at J, with 12 bases between the two ends. CDR1 and CDR2 from the germline V gene are SEHNR and FQNEAQ (reference sequence). The CDR3 is 12 amino acids. The CDR3: CASEGVRDTQYF. The CDR3 nucleotides are TGTGCCAGCGAAGGGGTCAGGGATACGCAGTATTTT.

The chain employs TRBV10-1 and TRBJ1-1, with D unresolved. The CDR3 is made up of 13 amino acids. V dropped 6 bases and J dropped 2 bases, with 10 bases sitting between them. Germline V gives CDR1 WNHNN, CDR2 SYGVQD (reference sequence). The DNA of the CDR3 is TGCGCCAGCAGATACTCCCCCAACACTGAAGCTTTCTTT. This gives the protein CASRYSPNTEAFF.

CDR3 coding DNA: TGTGCCAGCTCACCCGAACTCACAGGGGCCAGCTACGAGCAGTACTTC. It encodes CASSPELTGASYEQYF. This chain connects TRBV18 to TRBJ2-7, with 7 positions matching TRBD1. CDR1 and CDR2 (germline): KGHSH, LQKENI. CDR3 length equals 16 residues. After removal of 3 bases from V and 3 bases from J, the junction contained 11 bases not matched to a gene.

On this clone itself: The same CDR3 can be traced to other DNA sequences in this sample. V and J are TRBV5-1 and TRBJ2-3; TRBD1 matches 9 bases. The germline CDR1 and CDR2 sequences are SGHRS and YFSETQ. CDR3 length equals 15 residues. V was pared by 1 base and J by 4 bases, with 4 bases of the junction left unmatched. CDR3 loop: CASSLTGGSADTQYF. The CDR3 coding sequence is TGCGCCAGCAGCTTGACAGGGGGCTCGGCAGATACGCAGTATTTT.

V is TRBV30 and J is TRBJ2-1, with 14 bases aligning to TRBD2. The CDR3 has 17 residues. V dropped 2 bases and J dropped 1; count of bases not matched to a gene: 4. Per the germline V gene, CDR1 is GTSNPN and CDR2 is SVGIG (reference sequence). CDR3 in amino acids: CAWSKTSGRASYNEQFF. CDR3 nucleotides: TGTGCCTGGAGTAAGACTAGCGGGAGGGCATCCTACAATGAGCAGTTCTTC.